Included here is one T cell receptor (beta chain) sequence, with context. What it binds is not known. The PCR employed 60 Vbeta primers together with 13 Jbeta primers. Sequencing was performed with immunoSEQ multiplex PCR; in TCRdb, only in-frame clones are kept and a portion is missing. The profile covers 140,000 or so clones, with about 80% appearing a single time and roughly 2.4% taken by the ten largest. The sample is drawn from a study of cytomegalovirus exposure and HLA in healthy donors. Study as a whole: An earlier analysis identified 120 million or so unique TCR beta sequences in approximately 190 million T cells. Study conclusions and caveats: In an earlier analysis, in some 500 donors, most V segments appeared productive either ~87% or ~30% of the time. Available immune exposure information covered CMV serostatus only.

The CDR3 runs to 17 residues. CDR1 is SGHTA and CDR2 is FQGNSA in the germline V gene. Trimming left V 1 base short and J 4 bases short, with 17 bases between. The sequencing sample was made of PBMCs. The genes are TRBV7-2 and TRBJ2-1; D is possibly TRBD1 (6 bases). The TCR sequence derives from a young woman in good health and CMV-seropositive. CDR3: CASSLDGVDSLYNEQFF. DNA for the CDR3: TGTGCCAGCAGCTTAGATGGTGTGGACAGCCTATACAATGAGCAGTTCTTC.